This note documents a single T cell receptor (beta chain) sequence. The antigen remains undetermined. Because it lacks the conserved phenylalanine or tryptophan at the end, this CDR3 is likely a read error. This specimen comes from a study of regulatory T cells in long-lasting Graves disease. The study, taken as a whole, reports: Whereas new patients shared 966 public clonotypes, persistent patients shared more, at under 3,500. Persistent disease preferred TRBV28, TRBJ1-2 and TRBJ2-5.

To make TCR beta libraries, researchers used iRepertoire HTBI primers and Arm-PCR of CDR3 regions. TCRdb reanalysed the multiplex PCR reads using MiXCR and keeps one entry per CDR3 protein. There are around 460,000 distinct CDR3 sequences in the sample; roughly 23% occur only once, and under 15% lies in the top ten. Germline V lookup: CDR1 MDHEN, CDR2 SYDVKM. The V and J ends lost 6 bases and 3 bases respectively, with 8 bases between them. This CDR3 contains 12 residues. Time point reported: persistent/refractory GD, antithyroid drugs over 5 years with positive TRAb. From RNA extracted from PBMCs, the TCR library was made.

The starting material was peripheral blood mononuclear cells (PBMCs), obtained when the disease was refractory, from a patient treated with antithyroid drugs. This sequence was found in a female donor with Graves disease. The chain carries TRBV28 and TRBJ1-1; D is ambiguous. CDR3 DNA: TGTGCCAGCAGCCTGAGAGACACTGAAGCTTTCTCT. This encodes CASSLRDTEAFS.